This TCR beta chain was captured by sequencing in a study of T cells in Graves' hyperthyroidism and ophthalmopathy. It was RNA transcripts that yielded the amplified TCR beta CDR3 regions. Primed by the HTBI set, a first-round RT-PCR was run on the TCR CDR3. One entry per CDR3 protein, called by TCRdb with MiXCR from the multiplex PCR reads. The sample includes over 500,000 distinct CDR3 sequences, around 15% of them seen just once. CDR1 and CDR2 from the germline V gene are MNHEY and SMNVEV (reference sequence). This CDR3 has 13 residues. Trimming removed 5 bases from V and 7 bases from J; junction bases left unmatched: 6.

The rearrangement joins TRBV27 to TRBJ1-1; 8 bases align to TRBD1. The receptor's source is a middle-aged woman with Graves' hyperthyroidism. Sequencing input: blood. CDR3 DNA: TGTGCCAGCAGTCCTCGGGACAGGCTTGAAGCTTTCTTT. Amino acid sequence: CASSPRDRLEAFF.